This T cell receptor beta chain appears in the sequencing data of a study of T cells expressing NK-cell markers (dated by TCRdb to about 2020). With regard to the full study: Seven to nine donors provided sorted CD3+CD56+NKG2C+, CD3+CD56+NKG2C- and CD3+CD56-NKG2C+ T-cell subsets, whose TCR beta-chain repertoires were profiled. Of the eight sequenced donors, seven were found to be HCMV-seropositive and one was found to be HCMV-seronegative. The study sequenced eight donors, all healthy volunteers chosen at random: three men and five women. The libraries were sequenced on Illumina HiSeq 2000/2500, MiSeq or NextSeq, producing 2 x 150 bp reads.

Overall study results and their limits: Those dominant clonotypes were again the most abundant among CD3+CD56-NKG2C+ cells in a few donors, at about 28.3-65%. In five to seven donors, the dominant CD3+CD56+NKG2C+ clonotypes were found to rank among the top 10 CD8+ clonotypes and to make up about 1.0-7.5% of CD8+ T cells. Whether the expanded NKG2C-expressing T cell clones were specific for HCMV antigens was left unclear.

TCRdb names Illumina HiSeq 2000 as the instrument used. 5'RACE template switching, by which a universal primer site and unique molecular identifiers were added, was used to make TCR beta cDNA libraries. Priming for cDNA synthesis came from the TCR beta constant segment, and two successive PCR amplification steps followed. In the original analysis: Reads were demultiplexed and grouped by UMI with MIGEC, and clonotypes were assembled and quantified with MiTCR. To remove erroneous sequences, TCR cDNA sequences were retained only when supported by two or more reads. The tcR package was used for downstream repertoire analysis, and clonotypes were matched between fractions using CDR3 nucleotide sequence together with V segment. VDJmatch was used to annotate antigen specificity against VDJdb, with one amino acid substitution allowed in CDR3. Each entry corresponds to one CDR3 protein sequence from reads that TCRdb reprocessed, and DNA is not given. For this entry, the V and J calls and clone size follow TCRdb and not the study's own pipeline. The sample table records a few hundred thousand distinct CDR3 sequences. The ten largest clones add up to 1.4% of the sample.

To determine HCMV serostatus, a commercial ELISA kit was used to detect HCMV-specific IgG in serum. Peripheral blood mononuclear cells were isolated from blood by Ficoll density gradient centrifugation. The CDR3 sequence holds 15 residues, the cysteine and phenylalanine included. DNA is not recorded here. The germline V gene (reference sequence) supplies CDR1 MNHNY and CDR2 SVGAGI. Note on this clonotype: Its antigen is not yet known.

Input material: blood T cells: a sorted CD56 or NKG2C T cell subset, CD4+ or CD8+ T cells, or bulk PBMC T cells (not recorded which). The sequence derives from a woman in her forties or fifties in good health. Donor details come from another sample of the same person, matched by shared clones. This sequence uses TRBV6-6 and TRBJ1-4; TCRdb proposes TRBD1, but this gene call is untestable without DNA. The CDR3 in this case is CASSRDGTWGEKLFF.